The next 23 T cell receptor beta chains were all read from a single sample in a study of shared clonotypes between healthy human individuals. Data came from immunoSEQ multiplex PCR; TCRdb stores just in-frame clones and leaves some out. The sample carries millions of clones, about 95% recorded once. Sequencing used naive CD4+ T cells sorted from blood. Described subset: CD45RA+ positively selected. These receptors came from a man aged 18 to 30 in good health.

The CDR3 region is CASSRTWLAGETDTQYF. CDR3 sequence (DNA): TGCGCCAGCAGCCGGACCTGGCTAGCGGGGGAAACAGATACGCAGTATTTT. The chain carries TRBV4-1 and TRBJ2-3, with 10 bases lining up with TRBD2. The ends lost 4 bases at V and 3 bases at J; junction bases unmatched: 10. CDR1 and CDR2 from the germline V gene are MGHRA and YSYEKL. This CDR3 is 17 amino acids long.

The rearrangement joins TRBV6-5 to TRBJ2-1; 7 positions match TRBD2. CDR3 size: 13 residues. V was pared by 10 bases and J by 4 bases, with 7 bases of the junction left unmatched. CDR1 and CDR2 from the germline V gene are MNHEY and SVGAGI. This chain's CDR3 is CATTKAGYNEQFF. As DNA, the CDR3 is TGTGCCACCACAAAAGCGGGGTACAATGAGCAGTTCTTC.

This chain links TRBV4-1 with TRBJ1-6, with TRBD1 matching 7 bases. Germline V lookup: CDR1 MGHRA, CDR2 YSYEKL. The CDR3 length is 16 residues. Trimming took 0 bases from V and 10 from J; bases not matched to a gene: 9. The CDR3 region is CASSQEWNRGISPLHF. The CDR3 coding sequence is TGCGCCAGCAGCCAAGAATGGAACAGGGGAATCTCACCCCTCCACTTT.

V usage is TRBV7-9 and J usage is TRBJ2-5; 11 nucleotides align to TRBD2. The CDR3 totals 16 residues. The V segment lost 1 base and the J segment 5 bases; nucleotides outside the gene matches: 6. CDR1 is SEHNR and CDR2 is FQNEAQ in the germline V gene (reference sequence). The CDR3 here is CASSLVTSGGGETQYF. The CDR3 nucleotides read TGTGCCAGCAGCTTAGTAACTAGCGGGGGCGGTGAGACCCAGTACTTC.

The chain couples TRBV5-4 to TRBJ1-3; maybe TRBD1 (5 bases). V lost 3 bases to trimming and J lost 0 bases, with 13 bases between them. Germline CDR1 is SGHNT and CDR2 is YYREEE (reference sequence). The CDR3 sequence is 16 residues long. CDR3 DNA sequence: TGTGCCAGCAGCTATGACAGCGCTCTCTCTGGAAACACCATATATTTT. This translates into CASSYDSALSGNTIYF.

This chain uses TRBV5-1 with TRBJ2-3; a possible D gene is TRBD1 (6 bases). Germline V gene data show CDR1 as SGHRS and CDR2 as YFSETQ. This CDR3 is 14 amino acids long. Trimming took 4 bases from V and 0 from J, leaving 9 bases between them. This CDR3 is CASSADRSTDTQYF. CDR3 DNA: TGCGCCAGCAGCGCCGACAGGAGCACAGATACGCAGTATTTT.

The V gene is TRBV5-1, the J gene TRBJ2-5, with 10 bases aligning to TRBD1. Losses at the gene ends were 4 bases for V and 4 bases for J; bases not matched to a gene: 4. Germline V gives CDR1 SGHRS, CDR2 YFSETQ. The CDR3 is 14 residues long. For the CDR3, the DNA is TGCGCCAGCAGCGGGACAGGGGACAGAGAGACCCAGTACTTC. The encoded protein is CASSGTGDRETQYF.

This sequence joins TRBV19 and TRBJ1-2, with TRBD1 as a possible D gene (5 bases). Between the trimmed V and J ends, which lost 5 bases and 8 bases, there was a span of 15 bases. The CDR3 sequence is 13 residues long. Germline V gene data show CDR1 as LNHDA and CDR2 as SQIVND (reference sequence). The CDR3 coding sequence is TGTGCCAGTAGTGTTCAGGGAATCGGGGGCTACACCTTC. This sequence encodes CASSVQGIGGYTF.

The rearrangement links TRBV5-4 to TRBJ1-3; D is perhaps TRBD1 (5 bases). Deletions cut 4 bases from V and 4 bases from J, with 18 bases between. CDR1 and CDR2 from the germline V gene are SGHNT and YYREEE (reference sequence). The CDR3 sequence is 16 residues long. The CDR3 reads CASSQKTNGDGNTIYF. CDR3 nucleotides: TGTGCCAGCAGCCAAAAGACCAACGGGGACGGAAACACCATATATTTT.

The CDR3 sequence is CAISWGEVNTEAFF. The CDR3 nucleotides read TGTGCCATCAGTTGGGGGGAGGTGAACACTGAAGCTTTCTTT. The chain couples TRBV10-3 to TRBJ1-1; weak D call: TRBD1 (5 bases). This CDR3 comprises 14 residues. From germline, CDR1 is ENHRY and CDR2 SYGVKD. V lost 5 bases, J lost 0 bases, and 10 bases lay in between.

This sequence joins TRBV19 and TRBJ1-5; a possible D gene is TRBD1 (5 bases). This CDR3 comprises 15 residues. V lost 6 bases, J lost 1 base, and 13 bases lay in between. CDR1 LNHDA and CDR2 SQIVND come from the germline V gene (reference sequence). The CDR3 nucleotides read TGTGCCAGTAGAGGAGGGGCTGGAAGCAATCAGCCCCAGCATTTT. This codes for CASRGGAGSNQPQHF.

The V gene is TRBV7-9, the J gene TRBJ1-1; D may be TRBD1 (5 bases). Trimming shortened V by 1 base and J by 10 bases, and 13 bases separated the two germline ends. The CDR3 loop spans 13 amino acids. Germline lookup yields CDR1 SEHNR and CDR2 FQNEAQ (reference sequence). CDR3 DNA: TGTGCCAGCAGCTTAGGACAGAGAGCGGCAGCTTTCTTT. It yields the protein CASSLGQRAAAFF.

This chain connects TRBV10-3 to TRBJ2-5; TRBD2 matches 8 bases. The germline V gene has CDR1 ENHRY and CDR2 SYGVKD. The CDR3 has 19 amino acids. Trimming took 2 bases from V and 3 from J; bases not matched to a gene: 17. The CDR3 bases are TGTGCCATCAGTGAGACAGGGACCCTCATCTTAGCGGGGAAAGAGACCCAGTACTTC. Translating gives CAISETGTLILAGKETQYF.

The V call is TRBV4-3, the J call TRBJ2-7; D call uncertain. CDR3 length: 14 amino acids. CDR1 LGHNA and CDR2 YSLEER come from the germline V gene. The germline V and J ends were trimmed by 2 bases and 3 bases, with 11 bases remaining between them. The chain's CDR3 is CASSQTHALYEQYF. CDR3 DNA: TGCGCCAGCAGCCAAACCCATGCTCTCTACGAGCAGTACTTC.

The genes are TRBV28 and TRBJ2-1, with TRBD2 as a possible D gene (6 bases). Per germline, CDR1 MDHEN and CDR2 SYDVKM. The CDR3 covers 12 residues. V was cut by 8 bases and J by 8 bases, with 13 bases left in between. CDR3 residues: CASGPGGDEQFF. CDR3 coding DNA: TGTGCCAGCGGCCCCGGGGGAGATGAGCAGTTCTTC.

This chain joins TRBV5-1 and TRBJ2-3; D is possibly TRBD1 (6 bases). V lost 0 bases and J 2 bases, leaving 10 bases between the germline ends. Germline-derived CDR1 and CDR2 are SGHRS and YFSETQ. The CDR3 is 15 residues long. CDR3 coding DNA: TGCGCCAGCAGCTTGGACAGGGCCAACACAGATACGCAGTATTTT. Encoded protein: CASSLDRANTDTQYF.

The chain is built from TRBV7-2 and TRBJ1-2; D is ambiguous. This CDR3 spans 12 amino acids. V dropped 7 bases and J dropped 2 bases, with 8 bases sitting between them. Germline loops: CDR1 SGHTA, CDR2 FQGNSA. CDR3 sequence reads: CASTTGNYGYTF. Here the CDR3 DNA reads TGTGCCAGCACCACTGGAAACTATGGCTACACCTTC.

The V and J genes are TRBV7-2 and TRBJ2-5, with 12 bases lining up with TRBD1. The V gene end was trimmed by 5 bases and the J gene end by 7 bases; junction bases not matched to a gene: 11. The V gene's germline CDR1 is SGHTA and CDR2 FQGNSA. The CDR3 is made up of 16 amino acids. The CDR3 nucleotides are TGTGCCAGCAGCACACCCGGGACAGGGGGCCGCGGGACCCAGTACTTC. This encodes CASSTPGTGGRGTQYF.

This chain links TRBV6-1 with TRBJ1-4, with TRBD1 as a possible D gene (5 bases). The CDR3 is 14 residues long. Trimming took 6 bases from V and 5 from J, leaving 13 bases between them. Per germline, CDR1 MNHNS and CDR2 SASEGT. The CDR3 loop reads CASRRGTANEKLFF. As DNA, the CDR3 is TGTGCCAGCAGACGCGGGACGGCGAATGAAAAACTGTTTTTT.

The chain links TRBV9 to TRBJ2-6; 7 nucleotides match TRBD2. Looked up from germline, CDR1 is SGDLS and CDR2 is YYNGEE. The CDR3 has 16 residues. The junction had 9 bases not matched to a gene; V was cut back by 7 bases and J by 2 bases. CDR3: CASGSGEVAGANVLTF. DNA of the CDR3: TGTGCCAGCGGGAGCGGGGAGGTGGCTGGGGCCAACGTCCTGACTTTC.

The chain uses TRBV11-2 and TRBJ2-3; 7 nucleotides line up with TRBD1. The CDR3 consists of 16 residues. Germline trimming cut 1 base from V and 6 bases from J; bases unmatched to any gene: 10. CDR1 SGHAT and CDR2 FQNNGV come from the germline V gene. CDR3 sequence: CASSLGQGISTDTQYF. CDR3 coding DNA: TGTGCCAGCAGCTTAGGACAGGGAATTTCAACGGATACGCAGTATTTT.

V and J are TRBV25-1 and TRBJ2-2, with a weak D call TRBD2 (7 bases). This CDR3 is built from 15 residues. V shed 0 bases and J shed 7 bases, with 12 bases lying between them. The germline gives CDR1 MGHDK, CDR2 SYGVNS. In nucleotides, the CDR3 is TGTGCCAGCAGTGAATACAACAGGGAGGGCGGGGAGCTGTTTTTT. Residues: CASSEYNREGGELFF.

This chain joins TRBV5-5 and TRBJ2-3; TRBD2 agrees at 11 bases. Germline CDR1 is SGHKS and CDR2 is YYEKEE (reference sequence). The ends lost 7 bases at V and 1 base at J; junction bases unmatched: 11. CDR3 length: 17 amino acids. CDR3 sequence reads: CASGLAGGYLGTDTQYF. The CDR3 region has the DNA TGTGCCAGCGGCCTAGCGGGAGGATATTTGGGCACAGATACGCAGTATTTT.